This T cell receptor beta chain was observed in a study of blood T cell repertoires in COVID-19 (dated by TCRdb to the early 2020s). Concerning the study at large: Collaborator samples came from the United States, Italy and Spain and covered acute and convalescent phases of COVID-19. The repertoires were made available in a free public database intended to serve as a resource for research on the immune response to SARS-CoV-2. The prospective study material was composed of cDNA or gDNA derived from T cells, B-cell-depleted T cells, or PBMCs. HLA class I and class II types, where available, came from metadata supplied by the sample provider rather than from assay-based typing. Samples were obtained from the ongoing ImmuneRACE study (first 160 participants) and from approximately 1,200 subjects provided by 6 global collaborators. The dataset comprised deeply sampled blood TCRbeta repertoires from subjects exposed to, actively infected with, or recovered from COVID-19. Sample metadata almost always included a de-identified subject ID, COVID-19 status, age in years and sex. What the study reported, not specific to this receptor: How much clinical and demographic metadata was included differed by source and by participant, and the metadata was provided uncurated.

The immunoSEQ Assay, a bias-controlled multiplex PCR, was used to amplify TCRbeta CDR3 regions from genomic DNA. On the authors' methods: Nucleated cell counts per sample were estimated from amplification of reference gene primers within the assay. To quantify the absolute abundance of each unique TCRbeta CDR3 rearrangement, sequence reads were collapsed and filtered. For each sample, productive Simpson clonality was calculated as the square root of Simpson's diversity index over productive rearrangements. As stored in TCRdb, this immuneACCESS dataset retains in-frame rearrangements with V and J assigned. A fraction of the clones does not appear; measured against another copy, unresolved V genes explain less than half of the discrepancy, and the remainder lacks a known reason. The DNA was the basis for D and trimming; V, J and clone size are from that table. For this sample the table gives around 250,000 clones, of which around 90% were detected only once. The ten largest clones add up to roughly 3% of the sample.

With respect to this clone: It has no known antigen specificity. Nothing much larger sits one base from this clone, and base qualities are not available.

Participants in the prospective study were enrolled through a virtual design, were aged roughly 18 to 100 years, and lived in 24 United States geographic areas. To assign participants to cohorts, the prospective study relied on clinical history that participants themselves reported in a screening survey and a study questionnaire. A participant counted as exposed if, within 2 weeks of entering the study, that participant had been in contact with someone who had a PCR-confirmed or clinician-diagnosed COVID-19 case. In the prospective study, mobile phlebotomists collected whole blood, serum and a nasopharyngeal or oropharyngeal swab from each participant. Participants in the prospective study had the option to provide additional blood draws and questionnaires over an approximately 2-month period. Blood samples from the prospective study were shipped frozen or at room temperature prior to DNA extraction.

From the cysteine up to the phenylalanine, the CDR3 has a length of 19 residues. Only CDR3 DNA is held: 57 bases, read in frame from base 1. The CDR1 and CDR2 encoded by the germline V gene are SGHVS and FQNEAQ. Here V drops 3 bases and J drops 5 bases, and the junction holds 21 bases not matched to any gene. The material sequenced was PBMCs or T cells enriched from blood (not recorded which). This receptor was obtained from a woman between 40 and 55 years old who had been exposed to COVID-19. The rearrangement joined TRBV7-8 to TRBJ1-2, with TRBD1 identical over 7 junction bases. CDR3 region: CASSFSLGTAKSYKYGYTF. Here is the DNA: TGTGCCAGCAGCTTTTCCTTGGGGACAGCCAAATCTTATAAATATGGCTACACCTTC.